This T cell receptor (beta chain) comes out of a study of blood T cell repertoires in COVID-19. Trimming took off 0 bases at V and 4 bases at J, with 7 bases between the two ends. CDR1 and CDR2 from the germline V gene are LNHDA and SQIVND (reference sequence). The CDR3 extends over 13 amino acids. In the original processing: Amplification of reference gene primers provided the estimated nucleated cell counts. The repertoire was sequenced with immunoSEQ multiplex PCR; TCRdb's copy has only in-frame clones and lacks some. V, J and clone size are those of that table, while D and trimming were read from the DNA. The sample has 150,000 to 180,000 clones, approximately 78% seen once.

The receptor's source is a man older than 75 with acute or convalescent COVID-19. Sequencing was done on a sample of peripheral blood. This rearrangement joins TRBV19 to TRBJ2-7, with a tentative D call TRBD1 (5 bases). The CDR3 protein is CASSIDRVYEQYV. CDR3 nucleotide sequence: TGTGCCAGTAGTATAGACAGGGTTTACGAGCAGTACGTC.